A single sample gave rise to the 22 T cell receptor beta chains below, sequenced in a study of regulatory T cells in long-lasting Graves disease. According to the study, TCR beta libraries were built with iRepertoire HTBI primers and CDR3-region Arm-PCR. A single record per CDR3 protein comes from TCRdb applying MiXCR to the multiplex PCR reads. Of some 320,000 distinct CDR3 sequences in the sample, 15% to 20% were seen once. Time point noted: newly diagnosed GD, antithyroid drugs for less than 3 months. Scientists built the TCR library using RNA that was extracted from PBMCs. This specimen was peripheral blood mononuclear cells (PBMCs), taken at new diagnosis, from a patient treated with antithyroid drugs. These receptor sequences come from a female donor with Graves disease.

The chain carries TRBV2 and TRBJ1-1; 9 bases agree with TRBD1. Germline values: CDR1 SNHLY, CDR2 FYNNEI. Trimming removed 5 bases from V and 1 base from J; junction bases left unmatched: 8. This CDR3 is 16 amino acids long. For the CDR3, the DNA is TGTGCCAGCAGTACAATAAAGACAGGGGGGAACACTGAAGCTTTCTTT. Its protein is CASSTIKTGGNTEAFF.

In its sample, this clonotype was seen many times. The V call is TRBV30, the J call TRBJ1-3; 7 bases match TRBD1. V trimming: 3 bases; J trimming: 4 bases; junction bases outside the gene matches: 3. The germline CDR1 and CDR2 sequences are GTSNPN and SVGIG (reference sequence). This CDR3 spans 13 amino acids. CDR3: CAWRRGHGNTIYF. CDR3 coding DNA: TGTGCCTGGAGAAGGGGGCACGGAAACACCATATATTTT.

Regarding this clonotype: A much larger clone differs from this one at a single base, so this may be a read error. J is TRBJ2-3 and V is TRBV12-3 or TRBV12-4; 9 bases align to TRBD2. The J call is in doubt because the DNA end fits TRBJ2-1 better. The CDR3 runs 16 residues. CDR3: CASSFTLAGAYNEQFF. CDR3 sequence (DNA): TGTGCCAGCAGTTTTACATTAGCGGGAGCCTACAATGAGCAGTTCTTC.

This clonotype was seen only a few times. A read error may explain this, as a much larger clone is one base away. The chain combines TRBV2 with TRBJ2-2, with D possibly matching TRBD2 (5 bases). This CDR3 is 16 amino acids long. Per the germline V gene, CDR1 is SNHLY and CDR2 is FYNNEI. In DNA form, the CDR3 reads TGTGCCAGCAGCGCCTCCTGGGCTAGCTTTACCGGGGAGCTGCTTTTT. Protein: CASSASWASFTGELLF.

This chain uses TRBV10-3 with TRBJ2-1; D is unresolved. CDR1 and CDR2 from the germline V gene are ENHRY and SYGVKD. Trimming cost V 3 bases and J 8 bases, with 5 bases left between them. This CDR3 contains 11 residues. The CDR3 sequence: CAISDRDEQFF. CDR3 in DNA: TGTGCCATCAGTGACCGGGATGAGCAGTTCTTC.

V usage is TRBV19 and J usage is TRBJ1-2; D gene unclear. The CDR3 is 14 amino acids. Germline loops: CDR1 LNHDA, CDR2 SQIVND (reference sequence). V lost 0 bases, J lost 2 bases, and 7 bases lay in between. The CDR3, as DNA: TGTGCCAGTAGTATAGACAGCCAGAACTATGGCTACACCTTC. Translating gives CASSIDSQNYGYTF.

This clonotype appeared a few times. The rearrangement joins TRBV20-1 to TRBJ2-3, with a possible D match to TRBD1 (6 bases). Germline CDR1 DFQATT, CDR2 SNEGSKA (reference sequence). The CDR3 loop spans 13 amino acids. Trimming removed 4 bases at V and 1 base at J, with 9 bases between. The CDR3 reads CSANKGGTDTQYF. The CDR3 DNA reads TGCAGTGCTAATAAGGGGGGCACAGATACGCAGTATTTT.

This clonotype was detected many times. The CDR3: CSADSRLAGVIDTQYF. CDR3 bases: TGCAGTGCTGACTCCCGACTAGCGGGAGTCATAGATACGCAGTATTTT. The rearrangement uses TRBV20-1 and TRBJ2-3; TRBD2 agrees at 12 bases. Germline CDR1 DFQATT, CDR2 SNEGSKA (reference sequence). The V gene end was trimmed by 5 bases and the J gene end by 5 bases; junction bases not matched to a gene: 11. CDR3 length equals 16 residues.

This clonotype was seen a handful of times. V and J are TRBV20-1 and TRBJ2-1, with a weak D call TRBD2 (5 bases). V lost 3 bases and J lost 1, with 13 bases in between. The germline CDR1 and CDR2 sequences are DFQATT and SNEGSKA (reference sequence). The CDR3 sequence is 15 residues long. Written as DNA, the CDR3 is TGCAGTGCTAGCGCCTCCGGGATATCCTACAATGAGCAGTTCTTC. It specifies CSASASGISYNEQFF.

In this sample, this clonotype turned up many times. This chain joins TRBV28 and TRBJ1-5, with a possible D match to TRBD1 (5 bases). Deletions cut 6 bases from V and 1 base from J, with 16 bases between. This CDR3 is built from 16 residues. Germline values: CDR1 MDHEN, CDR2 SYDVKM. The CDR3 reads CASSLPQGLSNQPQHF. The CDR3 nucleotides are TGTGCCAGCAGCCTACCGCAGGGCTTGAGCAATCAGCCCCAGCATTTT.

This clonotype was observed many times. This rearrangement joins TRBV13 to TRBJ2-7, with D unresolved. Trimming pared 5 bases from V and 2 bases from J, leaving 7 bases between. Germline CDR1 and CDR2: PRHDT and FYEKMQ (reference sequence). The CDR3 is made up of 12 amino acids. CDR3: CASSTGPYEQYF. As DNA, the CDR3 is TGTGCCAGCAGCACGGGCCCCTACGAGCAGTACTTC.

This clonotype was counted between two and nine times. This chain uses TRBV11-3 with TRBJ2-6; 9 bases are a match to TRBD1. The CDR3 covers 21 residues. The germline V gene has CDR1 SGHNT and CDR2 YENEEA. Germline trimming cut 4 bases from V and 0 bases from J; bases unmatched to any gene: 16. DNA of the CDR3: TGTGCCAGCAGCTCGAGTTGGGACAGGGAAACTAAAACCTCTGGGGCCAACGTCCTGACTTTC. Amino acids: CASSSSWDRETKTSGANVLTF.

The table lists this clonotype with many counts. The chain joins TRBV2 to TRBJ1-2; 9 bases map to TRBD1. The CDR3 runs to 14 residues. The ends lost 6 bases at V and 4 bases at J; junction bases unmatched: 6. Germline V lookup: CDR1 SNHLY, CDR2 FYNNEI. CDR3 sequence reads: CASSWTGEGYGYTF. CDR3 bases: TGTGCCAGCAGCTGGACAGGGGAGGGCTATGGCTACACCTTC.

This clonotype was picked up many times. V usage is TRBV3-1 and J usage is TRBJ1-1, with D hard to call. The CDR3 runs to 13 residues. V was pared by 0 bases and J by 1 base, with 3 bases between. Germline V gene lookup returns CDR1 LGHDT and CDR2 YNNKEL (reference sequence). CDR3 DNA: TGTGCCAGCAGCCAAGACAGGAACACTGAAGCTTTCTTT. It codes for CASSQDRNTEAFF.

This clonotype was detected ten times or more. A read error may account for a junction end that differs from germline. V usage is TRBV19 and J usage is TRBJ2-1; D is possibly TRBD2 (6 bases). Germline V gene sequence: CDR1 LNHDA, CDR2 SQIVND (reference sequence). The CDR3 runs 14 residues. The chain's CDR3 is CASSISPIDMGLLF. CDR3 DNA sequence: TGTGCCAGTAGTATATCCCCAATAGATATGGGACTCCTTTTC.

This clonotype has a handful of counts. This chain links TRBV6-2 or TRBV6-3 with TRBJ1-3; D gene unclear. CDR1 and CDR2 from the germline V gene are MNHEY and SVGEGT. The CDR3 has 15 residues. V was trimmed by 5 bases and J by 0 bases, leaving 11 bases between them. This CDR3 reads CASSELQSSGNTIYF. The CDR3 DNA is TGTGCCAGCAGTGAACTCCAGAGCTCTGGAAACACCATATATTTT.

This clonotype was counted at least ten times. V usage is TRBV7-8 and J usage is TRBJ1-1; 7 bases fit TRBD1. This CDR3 comprises 14 residues. Germline CDR1 reads SGHVS; CDR2 reads FQNEAQ. The J segment lost 6 bases and the V segment lost 1 base, leaving 5 bases of the junction unmatched. In nucleotides, the CDR3 is TGTGCCAGCAGCTTAGAGGGGGCGTGGGCTGAAGCTTTCTTT. As protein: CASSLEGAWAEAFF.

V is TRBV6-2 or TRBV6-3 and J is TRBJ2-1; TRBD2 matches at 12 bases. The V gene's germline CDR1 is MNHEY and CDR2 SVGEGT. CDR3 length: 16 amino acids. V lost 6 bases, J lost 7 bases, and 10 bases stayed unmatched. The CDR3 spells CASRHKTSGSMNEQFF. The CDR3 DNA is TGTGCCAGCAGACACAAGACTAGCGGGAGTATGAATGAGCAGTTCTTC.

The chain is built from TRBV5-8 and TRBJ2-5; 15 bases line up with TRBD2. From germline, CDR1 is SGHTS and CDR2 YDEGEE. The CDR3 sequence is 17 residues long. Trimming at V came to 3 bases and at J to 5 bases, leaving 8 bases not matched to a gene. In DNA, the CDR3 is TGTGCCAGCAGCTCCGGGACTAGCGGGAGGTCGATGGAGACCCAGTACTTC. Its protein is CASSSGTSGRSMETQYF. Variable domain in full (rest from reference TRBV5-8 and TRBJ2-5): EAGVTQSPTHLIKTRGQQATLRCSPISGHTSVYWYQQALGLGLQFLLWYDEGEERNRGNFPPRFSGRQFPNYSSELNVNALELEDSALYLCASSSGTSGRSMETQYFGPGTRLLVL.

This clonotype was detected ten times or more. The V call is TRBV28, the J call TRBJ1-6; D gene unclear. This CDR3 is 14 amino acids long. CDR1 and CDR2 (germline): MDHEN, SYDVKM. The germline V and J ends were trimmed by 7 bases and 4 bases, with 11 bases remaining between them. CDR3 in amino acids: CASTERVYNSPLHF. The CDR3 DNA reads TGTGCCAGCACAGAGAGGGTTTATAATTCACCCCTCCACTTT.

There are many counts of this clonotype. J is TRBJ2-3 and V is TRBV11-2, with 8 nucleotides matching TRBD1. The CDR3 runs to 18 residues. The V segment lost 1 base and the J segment 0 bases; nucleotides outside the gene matches: 9. CDR1 is SGHAT, CDR2 FQNNGV, per germline. CDR3 loop: CASSLGRGPFQSTDTQYF. CDR3 coding DNA: TGTGCCAGCAGCTTAGGCAGGGGGCCATTCCAAAGCACAGATACGCAGTATTTT.

The gene calls are TRBV9 and TRBJ2-3; perhaps TRBD2 as D (5 bases). V was pared by 0 bases and J by 1 base, with 9 bases between. The CDR3 extends over 15 amino acids. Germline CDR1 and CDR2: SGDLS and YYNGEE. CDR3 protein: CASSVGSGGTDTQYF. The DNA of the CDR3 is TGTGCCAGCAGCGTAGGATCCGGGGGCACAGATACGCAGTATTTT.